The clone carrying this T cell receptor (beta chain) was observed a few times. These data are taken from a study of shared clonotypes between healthy human individuals. Replicate sorted-subset PCRs were loaded with around 200 ng DNA, 29,000 or so T cell genomes. Clones were sequenced by immunoSEQ multiplex PCR, and TCRdb holds only the in-frame ones, with some missing. The table has 2 million to 2.5 million clones, approximately 94% seen once. This CDR3 is 15 amino acids long. Germline V lookup: CDR1 SNHLY, CDR2 FYNNEI. V lost 5 bases and J 0 bases, leaving 13 bases between the germline ends. In the naive CD8 group, cells lacked CD45RO and were positively selected for CCR7, so terminally differentiated effector memory CD45RA+ cells were left out. Adult Caucasians living in Nashville, Tennessee made up all of the donors.

The clonotype comes from a man aged 18 to 30 in good health. The chain recombines TRBV2 with TRBJ1-1; D possibly corresponds to TRBD1 (5 bases). Sequencing input: naive CD8+ T cells sorted from blood. The chain's CDR3 is CASSQQALMNTEAFF. The DNA for the CDR3 is TGTGCCAGCAGTCAACAGGCTTTGATGAACACTGAAGCTTTCTTT.